The 27 T cell receptor beta chains in this list originate from one sample, sequenced in a study of T cell clonality in common variable immunodeficiency. Overall study results and limits: In common variable immunodeficiency, TCR beta chains reportedly carried fewer deletions and N-nucleotide insertions.

Profiling relied on immunoSEQ multiplex PCR, and the TCRdb table lists in-frame clones only, not all of them. This record lists tens of thousands of clones, none seen once only, and the top ten clones contain 2% to 2.5%. Their target antigens are unknown. The sequencing sample was made of peripheral blood mononuclear cells. These receptors were taken from a human donor with common variable immunodeficiency.

This clone was seen repeatedly, ten times or more. The DNA ends 3 residues before the CDR3 does, and the rest of the CDR3 is filled in from the germline J gene. The J gene is TRBJ2-3, the V gene TRBV20-1; 8 bases agree with TRBD2. Trimming cost V 7 bases and J 4 bases; bases outside gene matches: 4. The CDR3 is 12 amino acids. CDR1 is DFQATT, CDR2 SNEGSKA, per germline (reference sequence). Here the CDR3 reads CSDGGGADTQYF. Partial CDR3 DNA: TGCAGTGACGGGGGGGGTGCAGATACG.

This clone was picked up many times. The missing CDR3 end, 3 residues past where the read stops, is filled in from the germline J gene. The chain uses TRBV7-2 and TRBJ1-5; tentatively, D is TRBD1 (5 bases). The length of the CDR3 is 15 residues. Looked up from germline, CDR1 is SGHTA and CDR2 is FQGNSA. Trimming left V 1 base short and J 5 bases short, with 12 bases between. The CDR3 protein is CASSLVGSGDQPQHF. The sequenced part of the CDR3 DNA is TGTGCCAGCAGCTTAGTGGGTTCGGGGGATCAGCCC.

Many counts were recorded for this clone. The read comes to an end 3 residues before the CDR3 does, leaving the germline J gene to fill in the end. The rearrangement links TRBV7-2 to TRBJ1-5; 7 bases map to TRBD1. Looked up from germline, CDR1 is SGHTA and CDR2 is FQGNSA. The CDR3 spans 15 residues. The ends lost 1 base at V and 5 bases at J; junction bases unmatched: 5. CDR3: CASSLGSGGYQPQHF. The CDR3 DNA, read in part, is TGTGCCAGCAGCTTAGGGTCAGGGGGTTATCAGCCC.

This clone was detected many times. The CDR3 end is not reached by the read, which stops 3 residues before it; the germline J gene fills it in. This rearrangement joins TRBV18 to TRBJ1-2; 7 bases agree with TRBD1. The CDR3 loop spans 14 amino acids. Trimming cost V 1 base and J 3 bases; bases outside gene matches: 2. Germline CDR1 and CDR2: KGHSH and LQKENI. Partial CDR3 DNA: TGTGCCAGCTCACCACGGGACAGTGACTATGGC. Residues: CASSPRDSDYG. The whole CDR3 sequence reads CASSPRDSDYGYTF.

This clone was seen repeatedly, ten times or more. The CDR3 is cut off 3 residues early in the read; its end comes from the germline J gene. This chain uses TRBV7-2 with TRBJ2-7; D is unresolved. V shed 1 base and J shed 0 bases, with 10 bases lying between them. CDR1 is SGHTA, CDR2 FQGNSA, per germline. This CDR3 contains 15 residues. The CDR3 sequence is CASSLVPRSSYEQYF. CDR3 DNA, as far as it was read: TGTGCCAGCAGCTTAGTTCCTAGAAGCTCCTACGAG.

There are many counts of this clone. The CDR3 goes on 3 residues after the read ends, and that part is filled in from the germline J gene. The J gene is TRBJ2-1, the V gene TRBV2; 8 positions agree with TRBD2. CDR3 length: 15 amino acids. Per the germline V gene, CDR1 is SNHLY and CDR2 is FYNNEI. The V segment lost 6 bases and the J segment 9 bases; nucleotides outside the gene matches: 13. CDR3 in amino acids: CASSWGGLGSGEQFF. The sequenced part of the CDR3 DNA is TGTGCCAGCAGCTGGGGGGGACTAGGGTCTGGTGAG.

This clone was found many times. The CDR3 end falls 3 residues outside the read, so it is completed with the germline J gene. The chain combines TRBV7-3 with TRBJ2-1; no firm D call. Per germline, CDR1 SGHTA and CDR2 FQGTGA. The CDR3 totals 14 residues. Trimming removed 2 bases from V and 3 bases from J, with 8 bases in between. The sequenced part of the CDR3 DNA is TGTGCCAGCAGCTTAGGTTCAGTCTACAATGAG. Amino acids: CASSLGSVYNE. The CDR3 in full is CASSLGSVYNEQFF.

This clone was detected many times. The CDR3 is cut off 3 residues early in the read; its end comes from the germline J gene. V gene TRBV7-3 combines with J gene TRBJ2-2; D unresolved. Germline V lookup: CDR1 SGHTA, CDR2 FQGTGA. The CDR3 has 16 amino acids. The V gene lost 4 bases and the J gene lost 0 bases, with 12 bases spanning the gap. The part of the CDR3 DNA that was read is TGTGCCAGCAGCTCCCAGGCAGGATCGAACACCGGGGAG. It is translated as CASSSQAGSNTGE. The CDR3, in full, reads CASSSQAGSNTGELFF.

Many counts were recorded for this clone. The read terminates 3 residues before the CDR3 end, so the remaining end is supplied by the germline J gene. This rearrangement joins TRBV6-1 to TRBJ2-1; 9 bases match TRBD2. V gave up 1 base and J gave up 7 bases; unmatched junction bases: 5. The CDR3 is 15 amino acids. CDR1 MNHNS and CDR2 SASEGT come from the germline V gene. Partial CDR3 DNA: TGTGCCAGCAGTGAAGGAATAGCGGGGGTTAATGAG. This translates into CASSEGIAGVNE. The entire CDR3 protein reads CASSEGIAGVNEQFF.

In this sample, this clone turned up many times. The read ends 3 residues before the CDR3 terminus; that terminus is restored from the germline J gene. The rearrangement joins TRBV5-1 to TRBJ2-5, with 11 bases aligning to TRBD2. CDR1 is SGHRS and CDR2 is YFSETQ in the germline V gene. The CDR3 loop spans 16 amino acids. V shed 0 bases and J 2 bases; nucleotides not matched to a gene: 3. This CDR3 is CASSLVASGGQETQYF. The covered CDR3 bases are TGCGCCAGCAGCTTGGTTGCTAGCGGGGGGCAAGAGACC.

This clone was counted only a few times. The sequenced fragment ends 3 residues before the CDR3 boundary, so the rest is inferred from the germline J gene. The chain combines TRBV11-1 with TRBJ2-7; 8 bases match TRBD1. The V gene end was trimmed by 5 bases and the J gene end by 1 base; junction bases not matched to a gene: 4. The length of the CDR3 is 14 residues. Germline V CDR1 and CDR2: SGHAT, FQDESV (reference sequence). The CDR3: CASSRNRGSYEQYF. Incomplete CDR3 DNA: TGTGCCAGCAGCCGGAACAGGGGGTCCTACGAG.

This clone was observed many times. The read ends 3 residues early relative to the CDR3; the germline J gene fills the gap. V and J are TRBV7-9 and TRBJ1-1; unclear D gene. Trimming took off 5 bases at V and 3 bases at J, with 7 bases between the two ends. There are 12 residues in the CDR3. The germline gives CDR1 SEHNR, CDR2 FQNEAQ (reference sequence). CDR3 loop: CASSPSHTEAFF. The DNA read from the CDR3 is TGTGCCAGCAGCCCGTCTCACACTGAA. The whole variable domain, remainder taken from reference TRBV7-9 and TRBJ1-1, is DTGVSQNPRHKITKRGQNVTFRCDPISEHNRLYWYRQTLGQGPEFLTYFQNEAQLEKSRLLSDRFSAERPKGSFSTLEIQRTEQGDSAMYLCASSPSHTEAFFGQGTRLTVV.

By sample share, this clone is medium-sized (0.01 to 0.1%). The read ends 3 residues before the CDR3 terminus; that terminus is restored from the germline J gene. This rearrangement joins TRBV19 to TRBJ2-4; perhaps TRBD1 as D (6 bases). CDR1 LNHDA and CDR2 SQIVND come from the germline V gene (reference sequence). This CDR3 comprises 14 residues. V lost 4 bases and J lost 1, with 8 bases in between. CDR3 in amino acids: CASSNQGAKNIQYF. The sequenced CDR3 bases are TGTGCCAGTAGTAATCAGGGGGCCAAAAACATT.

In its sample, this clone was seen a few times. The CDR3 end is not reached by the read, which stops 3 residues before it; the germline J gene fills it in. The rearrangement joins TRBV5-6 to TRBJ1-5; D ambiguous. Per germline, CDR1 SGHDT and CDR2 YYEEEE. The CDR3 is 14 amino acids. The ends were cut back, 4 bases at V and 6 bases at J, with 14 bases in the middle. CDR3 bases read: TGTGCCAGCAGCGGAGGAATAGAGGGTCAGCCC. This translates into CASSGGIEGQP. The complete CDR3 reads CASSGGIEGQPQHF.

This clone was observed at least ten times. The CDR3 end is not reached by the read, which stops 3 residues before it; the germline J gene fills it in. The rearrangement joins TRBV18 to TRBJ1-6, with 7 bases fitting TRBD1. CDR1 KGHSH and CDR2 LQKENI come from the germline V gene. CDR3 length equals 17 residues. J lost 6 bases, V lost 4 bases, and 12 bases had no gene match. The part of the CDR3 DNA that was read is TGTGCCAGCTCACACAGTTTTAGGACAGGTGGTAATTCACCC. The encoded protein is CASSHSFRTGGNSP. The complete CDR3 protein is CASSHSFRTGGNSPLHF.

In this sample, this clone turned up many times. Read data end 3 residues before the CDR3 end; the end is taken from the germline J gene. The chain uses TRBV5-1 and TRBJ2-7; 11 nucleotides match TRBD2. The CDR3 loop spans 15 amino acids. The V and J ends lost 2 bases and 3 bases, in that order; junction bases with no gene match: 4. CDR1 SGHRS and CDR2 YFSETQ come from the germline V gene. The CDR3 is CASSLLAGAYYEQYF. The part of the CDR3 DNA that was read is TGCGCCAGCAGCTTACTAGCGGGGGCATACTACGAG.

This clone showed up many times. The read ends 3 residues shy of where the CDR3 ends; the end is completed using the germline J gene. The V call is TRBV10-3, the J call TRBJ1-3; 8 bases align to TRBD1. The CDR3 is 13 residues long. J gave up 0 bases and V 10 bases, and 2 bases lay outside the gene matches. Germline values: CDR1 ENHRY, CDR2 SYGVKD. The sequenced CDR3 bases are TGTGCCACAGGACAGGGCTCTGGAAACACC. Translated: CATGQGSGNT. The full CDR3 reads CATGQGSGNTIYF.

The sample holds many counts of this clone. CDR3 amino acids: CASQGAQDTEAFF. The part of the CDR3 DNA that was read is TGCGCCAGCCAGGGGGCGCAGGATACTGAA. This chain connects TRBV5-1 to TRBJ1-1; the match to TRBD1 covers 8 bases. Sequencing ends 3 residues short of the CDR3 end; the germline J gene provides the rest. Trimming cost V 7 bases and J 5 bases; bases outside gene matches: 7. The germline V gene encodes CDR1 SGHRS and CDR2 YFSETQ. The CDR3 contains 13 residues.

This clone is labeled medium-sized (0.01 to 0.1%). The CDR3 end is not reached by the read, which stops 3 residues before it; the germline J gene fills it in. V gene TRBV4-1 combines with J gene TRBJ2-1, with 16 bases fitting TRBD2. Germline V gives CDR1 MGHRA, CDR2 YSYEKL. The V segment lost 4 bases and the J segment 7 bases; nucleotides outside the gene matches: 1. The length of the CDR3 is 15 residues. CDR3 bases read: TGCGCCAGCAGCCTGGGACTAGCGGGGGGGAATGAG. Its translation is CASSLGLAGGNE. Given in full, the CDR3 is CASSLGLAGGNEQFF.

Ten or more counts support this clone. The CDR3 extends 3 residues past the end of the read, so its final part is completed from the germline J gene. This chain joins TRBV5-1 and TRBJ1-1; perhaps TRBD1 as D (5 bases). The CDR3 is 13 residues long. Germline CDR1 reads SGHRS; CDR2 reads YFSETQ. Trimming pared 1 base from V and 6 bases from J, leaving 10 bases between. CDR3 DNA, as far as it was read: TGCGCCAGCAGCTTGCAGGGTTGGGCTGAA. Amino acid sequence: CASSLQGWAE. The whole CDR3 reads CASSLQGWAEAFF.

This clone showed up many times. With the read ending 3 residues before the CDR3 end, the germline J gene is used to fill in that end. The V and J genes are TRBV7-2 and TRBJ1-5, with D unresolved. Trimming took 4 bases from V and 0 from J, leaving 10 bases between them. The CDR3 spans 15 residues. Germline V gives CDR1 SGHTA, CDR2 FQGNSA. The CDR3 is CASSSSGLSNQPQHF. Incomplete CDR3 DNA: TGTGCCAGCAGCTCAAGCGGGCTTAGCAATCAGCCC.

This clone was counted at least ten times. The read ends 3 residues shy of where the CDR3 ends; the end is completed using the germline J gene. V and J are TRBV5-6 and TRBJ1-1; 8 bases line up with TRBD1. Germline V CDR1 and CDR2: SGHDT, YYEEEE. CDR3 length: 13 amino acids. The sequenced part of the CDR3 DNA is TGTGCCAGCAGCCCAGGGGGCTCGCCAGAA. This encodes CASSPGGSPE. In full, the CDR3 reads CASSPGGSPEAFF.

This clone was recorded many times. With the read ending 3 residues before the CDR3 end, the germline J gene is used to fill in that end. The chain recombines TRBV7-2 with TRBJ2-1; 8 nucleotides match TRBD1. The CDR3 sequence is 15 residues long. The germline V gene has CDR1 SGHTA and CDR2 FQGNSA. V lost 5 bases, J lost 3 bases, and 6 bases stayed unmatched. The CDR3 region is CASSPSRGLYNEQFF. The covered CDR3 bases are TGTGCCAGCAGCCCGAGCAGGGGGCTCTACAATGAG.

The table lists this clone with many counts. The missing CDR3 end, 3 residues past where the read stops, is filled in from the germline J gene. V gene TRBV18 combines with J gene TRBJ2-1; 8 nucleotides match TRBD2. V lost 3 bases, J lost 9 bases, and 7 bases stayed unmatched. This CDR3 region has 14 residues. Germline CDR1 KGHSH, CDR2 LQKENI. CDR3 loop: CASSPRGGESEQFF. CDR3 bases read: TGTGCCAGCTCACCCCGGGGGGGGGAGAGTGAG. The full variable domain, its missing parts supplied by reference TRBV18 and TRBJ2-1, is NAGVMQNPRHLVRRRGQEARLRCSPMKGHSHVYWYRQLPEEGLKFMVYLQKENIIDESGMPKERFSAEFPKEGPSILRIQQVVRGDSAAYFCASSPRGGESEQFFGPGTRLTVL.

This clone has ten or more counts. With the read ending 3 residues before the CDR3 end, the germline J gene is used to fill in that end. This chain links TRBV20-1 with TRBJ2-5; 11 positions match TRBD2. The V gene end was trimmed by 4 bases and the J gene end by 2 bases; junction bases not matched to a gene: 6. The CDR3 contains 15 residues. Germline CDR1 reads DFQATT; CDR2 reads SNEGSKA (reference sequence). The DNA read from the CDR3 is TGCAGTGCTAACCCGGGACTAGCGGTTCAAGAGACC. It yields the protein CSANPGLAVQET. The whole CDR3 sequence reads CSANPGLAVQETQYF.

This clone occurred a few times. From the germline J gene comes the end of the CDR3, since the read stops 3 residues before it. The chain recombines TRBV11-3 with TRBJ1-3; 8 bases agree with TRBD1. V was clipped by 3 bases and J by 7 bases; unmatched bases: 2. Per the germline V gene, CDR1 is SGHNT and CDR2 is YENEEA. The CDR3 is made up of 13 amino acids. The CDR3 region is CASSFGQGNTIYF. Partial CDR3 DNA: TGTGCCAGCAGCTTCGGACAGGGCAACACC.

This clone has at least ten counts. The read falls 3 residues short of the CDR3 end, and the missing part is taken from the germline J gene. The V gene is TRBV28, the J gene TRBJ1-4; weak D call: TRBD1 (6 bases). The germline V gene has CDR1 MDHEN and CDR2 SYDVKM. The CDR3 is 12 amino acids. The CDR3 sequence is CASSYSQGKLFF. CDR3 bases read: TGTGCCAGCAGTTACTCCCAGGGGAAA.